One and the same sample provided the 27 T cell receptor beta chains below, sequenced in a study of cytomegalovirus exposure and HLA in healthy donors. The PCR made use of 60 Vbeta and 13 Jbeta primers. Profiling relied on immunoSEQ multiplex PCR, and the TCRdb table lists in-frame clones only, not all of them. The sample holds around 190,000 clones, 85% to 90% seen once. Material for sequencing was PBMCs. The receptor set was obtained from a woman under 30 in good health and CMV-seronegative.

The genes are TRBV27 and TRBJ1-5; D not resolved. The CDR3 runs 13 residues. The V end was cut by 5 bases, the J end by 2 bases, with 7 bases between. Per germline, CDR1 MNHEY and CDR2 SMNVEV (reference sequence). The DNA for the CDR3 is TGTGCCAGCAGTCCCTCGGGCAATCAGCCCCAGCATTTT. Translated: CASSPSGNQPQHF.

This chain uses TRBV6-1 with TRBJ2-5; D may be TRBD1 (6 bases). The CDR3 covers 12 residues. The germline gives CDR1 MNHNS, CDR2 SASEGT. The CDR3 DNA is TGTCACGGCAGGGGAATGGAAGAGACCCAGTACTTC. It translates to CHGRGMEETQYF.

CDR3 amino acids: CAWSLTGETEAFF. CDR3 DNA sequence: TGTGCCTGGAGTCTCACAGGGGAAACTGAAGCTTTCTTT. V usage is TRBV30 and J usage is TRBJ1-1; 7 bases are shared with TRBD1. CDR1 is GTSNPN, CDR2 SVGIG, per germline (reference sequence). After removal of 2 bases from V and 5 bases from J, the junction contained 5 bases not matched to a gene. CDR3 length: 13 residues.

The chain has TRBV7-9 and TRBJ1-4; the match to TRBD1 covers 9 bases. CDR3 length: 15 residues. V lost 5 bases and J lost 8; bases outside the gene matches: 9. Looked up from germline, CDR1 is SEHNR and CDR2 is FQNEAQ (reference sequence). The CDR3 spells CASSPPGTGTEKLFF. CDR3 nucleotides: TGTGCCAGCAGCCCCCCCGGGACAGGGACCGAAAAACTGTTTTTT.

The chain employs TRBV19 and TRBJ1-1, with D unresolved. V lost 10 bases, J lost 10 bases, and 10 bases lay in between. CDR3 size: 9 residues. CDR1 is LNHDA, CDR2 SQIVND, per germline (reference sequence). The CDR3 DNA reads as TGTGCCACCGACTTTAGAGCTTTCTTT. This sequence encodes CATDFRAFF.

The CDR3: CASSSLAGNNEQFF. In DNA, the CDR3 is TGTGCCAGCAGCTCCCTAGCGGGAAACAATGAGCAGTTCTTC. This chain links TRBV11-2 with TRBJ2-1; 9 bases are a match to TRBD2. J was trimmed by 5 bases and V by 4 bases; bases with no gene match: 3. This CDR3 spans 14 amino acids. The germline V gene has CDR1 SGHAT and CDR2 FQNNGV.

The V gene is TRBV5-6, the J gene TRBJ1-1; unclear D gene. V lost 0 bases and J 7 bases, leaving 7 bases between the germline ends. CDR1 and CDR2 from the germline V gene are SGHDT and YYEEEE. The CDR3 runs 12 residues. The CDR3 DNA sequence: TGTGCCAGCAGCTTGGCCAGGATTGAAGCTTTCTTT. It specifies CASSLARIEAFF.

V usage is TRBV5-5 and J usage is TRBJ1-4, with D perhaps TRBD1 (5 bases). The germline V and J ends were trimmed by 0 bases and 0 bases, with 9 bases remaining between them. Looked up from germline, CDR1 is SGHKS and CDR2 is YYEKEE (reference sequence). There are 16 residues in the CDR3. The CDR3 is CASSLVGATTNEKLFF. For the CDR3, the DNA is TGTGCCAGCAGCTTGGTAGGGGCTACAACTAATGAAAAACTGTTTTTT.

The gene calls are TRBV10-3 and TRBJ2-3, with D hard to call. This CDR3 has 14 amino acids. Germline V gene sequence: CDR1 ENHRY, CDR2 SYGVKD. V lost 3 bases and J lost 6, with 13 bases in between. CDR3 protein: CAISDSPTTDTQYF. The CDR3 region has the DNA TGTGCCATCAGTGACAGTCCCACCACCGATACGCAGTATTTT.

This clone was picked up one time. The CDR3 region has the DNA TGTGCCAGCAGCCGGGACAGAAACATTCAGTACTTC. Its translation: CASSRDRNIQYF. V is TRBV7-2 and J is TRBJ2-4, with 7 bases that match TRBD1. V was clipped by 5 bases and J by 6 bases; unmatched bases: 1. Germline V gene data show CDR1 as SGHTA and CDR2 as FQGNSA. This CDR3 is 12 amino acids long.

J is TRBJ2-3 and V is TRBV10-3, with D possibly matching TRBD1 (6 bases). Trimming shortened V by 5 bases and J by 0 bases, and 12 bases separated the two germline ends. The V gene's germline CDR1 is ENHRY and CDR2 SYGVKD. The CDR3 consists of 15 residues. As DNA, the CDR3 is TGTGCCATCAGTAACCTACAGGGAAGCACAGATACGCAGTATTTT. Protein sequence: CAISNLQGSTDTQYF.

This rearrangement joins TRBV6-5 to TRBJ2-3; TRBD2 might be the D (5 bases). CDR1 and CDR2 from the germline V gene are MNHEY and SVGAGI. V lost 7 bases and J lost 0, with 14 bases in between. The CDR3 runs 15 residues. The CDR3: CASMAGSGSTDTQYF. The CDR3, as DNA: TGTGCCAGCATGGCAGGAAGCGGAAGCACAGATACGCAGTATTTT.

This chain links TRBV7-9 with TRBJ2-2, with 7 positions matching TRBD1. J lost 4 bases, V lost 3 bases, and 5 bases had no gene match. The CDR3 is 15 amino acids. Germline V gene data show CDR1 as SEHNR and CDR2 as FQNEAQ (reference sequence). CDR3 sequence reads: CASSFDRATTGELFF. The CDR3, as DNA: TGTGCCAGCAGCTTTGACAGGGCTACCACCGGGGAGCTGTTTTTT.

The rearrangement uses TRBV7-3 and TRBJ2-5; 10 nucleotides align to TRBD1. Germline V CDR1 and CDR2: SGHTA, FQGTGA. Germline trimming cut 3 bases from V and 9 bases from J; bases unmatched to any gene: 7. This CDR3 has 14 residues. CDR3 coding DNA: TGTGCCAGCAGCTTCGGAACCGGACAGGGGGCCCAGTACTTC. Protein: CASSFGTGQGAQYF.

This clone was counted once. The chain combines TRBV7-2 with TRBJ2-5; 9 nucleotides line up with TRBD2. Germline V gives CDR1 SGHTA, CDR2 FQGNSA. Unmatched junction bases numbered 9, after V lost 1 base and J lost 6 bases. The CDR3 sequence is 16 residues long. CDR3 protein: CASSLVRSGSPKTQYF. The DNA of the CDR3 is TGTGCCAGCAGCTTAGTGCGTAGCGGGAGTCCGAAGACCCAGTACTTC.

This clone was recorded only once. The gene calls are TRBV19 and TRBJ1-4; possible D gene TRBD1, 5 bases. Trimming stripped 8 bases from V and 8 bases from J, with 24 bases between. The length of the CDR3 is 16 residues. Germline V gene data show CDR1 as LNHDA and CDR2 as SQIVND (reference sequence). The CDR3 region has the DNA TGTGCCAGTCACTCCGGGCGACACTGGGGGGACGAAAAACTGTTTTTT. Amino acid sequence: CASHSGRHWGDEKLFF.

This sequence joins TRBV11-3 and TRBJ2-2; 8 bases agree with TRBD2. Germline loops: CDR1 SGHNT, CDR2 YENEEA. The V and J ends lost 0 bases and 5 bases, in that order; junction bases with no gene match: 8. This CDR3 comprises 17 residues. CDR3 residues: CASSLDLRRGGTGELFF. DNA of the CDR3: TGTGCCAGCAGCTTAGATCTAAGACGGGGGGGTACCGGGGAGCTGTTTTTT.

This rearrangement joins TRBV11-2 to TRBJ1-2; a weak D match, TRBD1 (5 bases). V lost 4 bases and J lost 4, with 13 bases in between. CDR1 and CDR2 (germline): SGHAT, FQNNGV. CDR3 length: 14 residues. The CDR3 DNA reads as TGTGCCAGCAGCTCGGACACCCTTGGCTATGGCTACACCTTC. It yields the protein CASSSDTLGYGYTF.

The V and J genes are TRBV5-8 and TRBJ1-5, with 8 bases aligning to TRBD1. Trimming cost V 2 bases and J 2 bases; bases outside gene matches: 3. The CDR3 is 15 residues long. CDR1 is SGHTS and CDR2 is YDEGEE in the germline V gene. This chain's CDR3 is CASSFGGQGNQPQHF. CDR3 DNA: TGTGCCAGCAGCTTTGGGGGACAGGGCAATCAGCCCCAGCATTTT.

The chain links TRBV11-2 to TRBJ2-3, with 9 bases fitting TRBD1. The CDR3 spans 13 residues. V was pared by 6 bases and J by 5 bases, with 3 bases of the junction left unmatched. CDR1 SGHAT and CDR2 FQNNGV come from the germline V gene. The CDR3 nucleotides are TGTGCCAGCAGTCGGACAGGGGAAGATACGCAGTATTTT. Its translation: CASSRTGEDTQYF.

The chain combines TRBV18 with TRBJ2-7; 7 nucleotides agree with TRBD2. In germline, CDR1 is KGHSH, CDR2 LQKENI. The CDR3 length is 14 residues. J lost 3 bases, V lost 4 bases, and 6 bases had no gene match. The CDR3 sequence is CASSQDPGGYEQYF. The CDR3 bases are TGTGCCAGCTCACAAGACCCGGGGGGCTACGAGCAGTACTTC. The full variable domain, in which reference TRBV18 and TRBJ2-7 provide the parts outside the CDR3, is NAGVMQNPRHLVRRRGQEARLRCSPMKGHSHVYWYRQLPEEGLKFMVYLQKENIIDESGMPKERFSAEFPKEGPSILRIQQVVRGDSAAYFCASSQDPGGYEQYFGPGTRLTVT.

The gene calls are TRBV11-3 and TRBJ2-5, with 7 bases identical to TRBD2. The germline V gene has CDR1 SGHNT and CDR2 YENEEA. The CDR3 extends over 14 amino acids. The V segment lost 5 bases and the J segment 4 bases; nucleotides outside the gene matches: 7. The CDR3 bases are TGTGCCAGCAGCCCAGCGGGGAGGGGAGAGACCCAGTACTTC. Translating gives CASSPAGRGETQYF.

V usage is TRBV4-1 and J usage is TRBJ1-3, with TRBD1 identical over 11 bases. From germline, CDR1 is MGHRA and CDR2 YSYEKL. Losses at the gene ends were 4 bases for V and 2 bases for J; bases not matched to a gene: 1. The CDR3 is 15 residues long. The CDR3 region is CASSPGQGAGNTIYF. CDR3 nucleotides: TGCGCCAGCAGCCCGGGACAGGGGGCTGGAAACACCATATATTTT.

The chain carries TRBV7-8 and TRBJ1-6, with D possibly TRBD1 on 5 matching bases. Trimming took 3 bases from V and 7 from J, leaving 22 bases between them. Germline CDR1 reads SGHVS; CDR2 reads FQNEAQ. The CDR3 loop spans 18 amino acids. CDR3 loop: CASSLGSMGQGVNSPLHF. For the CDR3, the DNA is TGTGCCAGCAGCTTGGGGTCCATGGGGCAGGGTGTGAATTCACCCCTCCACTTT.

The CDR3 sequence is CASSISDSSSGNTIYF. Written as DNA, the CDR3 is TGTGCCAGTAGTATAAGTGACAGCAGCTCTGGAAACACCATATATTTT. V and J are TRBV19 and TRBJ1-3; possibly TRBD1 for D (5 bases). CDR1 and CDR2 from the germline V gene are LNHDA and SQIVND (reference sequence). The CDR3 has 16 residues. Trimming took off 2 bases at V and 0 bases at J, with 11 bases between the two ends.

V and J are TRBV29-1 and TRBJ2-5; D is uncertain. The DNA matches TRBJ2-7 better at its end, which makes the J call doubtful. The germline CDR1 and CDR2 sequences are SQVTM and ANQGSEA. This CDR3 is built from 12 residues. DNA for the CDR3: TGCAGCGTTGGTCTAGATTCCTACGAGCAGTACTTC. Amino acids: CSVGLDSYEQYF.

This clone was seen only once. The rearrangement joins TRBV30 to TRBJ1-2; 10 bases line up with TRBD1. Trimming took 5 bases from V and 5 from J; bases not matched to a gene: 8. Germline CDR1 and CDR2: GTSNPN and SVGIG (reference sequence). The CDR3 has 14 amino acids. CDR3 residues: CAWEAGTGAYGYTF. The CDR3 DNA is TGTGCCTGGGAAGCCGGGACAGGGGCGTATGGCTACACCTTC.